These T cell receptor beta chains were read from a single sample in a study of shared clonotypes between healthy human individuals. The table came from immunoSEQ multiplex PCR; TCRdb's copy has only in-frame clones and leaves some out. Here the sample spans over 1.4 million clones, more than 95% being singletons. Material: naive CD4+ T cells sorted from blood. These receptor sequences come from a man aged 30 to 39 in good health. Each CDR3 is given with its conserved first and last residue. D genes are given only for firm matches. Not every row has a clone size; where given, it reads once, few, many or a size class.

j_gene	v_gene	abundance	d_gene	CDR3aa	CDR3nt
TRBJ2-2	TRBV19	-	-	CASSQTVTGELFF	TGTGCCAGTAGTCAGACAGTTACCGGGGAGCTGTTTTTT
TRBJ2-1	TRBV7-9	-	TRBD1	CASSLVKDRFPNEQFF	TGTGCCAGCAGCTTAGTGAAGGACAGGTTTCCCAATGAGCAGTTCTTC
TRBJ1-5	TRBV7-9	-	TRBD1	CASSKEGAFQPQHF	TGTGCCAGCAGCAAAGAGGGGGCCTTCCAGCCCCAGCATTTT
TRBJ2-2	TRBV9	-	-	CASSGRDFGTGELFF	TGTGCCAGCAGCGGAAGGGACTTTGGAACCGGGGAGCTGTTTTTT
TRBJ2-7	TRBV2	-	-	CASSRDRNEQYF	TGTGCCAGCAGCCGCGACAGGAACGAGCAGTACTTC
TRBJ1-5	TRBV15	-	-	CATSRGFSEGSNQPQHF	TGTGCCACCAGCAGAGGTTTTTCCGAGGGGAGCAATCAGCCCCAGCATTTT
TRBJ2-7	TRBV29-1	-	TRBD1	CSVDSGTGAYEQYF	TGCAGCGTTGACTCCGGGACAGGGGCCTACGAGCAGTACTTC
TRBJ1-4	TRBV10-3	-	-	CAIGTRTNEKLFF	TGTGCCATCGGAACGAGAACTAATGAAAAACTGTTTTTT
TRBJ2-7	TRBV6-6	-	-	CASSYSGTAANEQYF	TGTGCCAGCAGTTACTCAGGGACGGCGGCCAACGAGCAGTACTTC
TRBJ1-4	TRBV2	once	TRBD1	CASTSTGGNEKLFF	TGTGCCAGCACCTCGACAGGGGGAAATGAAAAACTGTTTTTT
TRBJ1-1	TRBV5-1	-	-	CASSLVWSTEAFF	TGCGCCAGCAGCTTGGTGTGGAGCACTGAAGCTTTCTTT
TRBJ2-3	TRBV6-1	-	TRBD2	CASSATSGRVGDTQYF	TGTGCCAGCAGTGCGACTAGCGGGAGGGTGGGAGATACGCAGTATTTT
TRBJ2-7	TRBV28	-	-	CASSFPFYEQYF	TGTGCCAGCAGTTTCCCGTTCTACGAGCAGTACTTC
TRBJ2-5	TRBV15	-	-	CATSRDRPGRLGTQYF	TGTGCCACCAGCAGAGATAGGCCGGGCCGGCTCGGGACCCAGTACTTC
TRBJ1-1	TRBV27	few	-	CASSRQFLGETEAFF	TGTGCCAGCAGTCGACAATTTTTGGGGGAGACTGAAGCTTTCTTT
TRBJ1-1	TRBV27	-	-	CASSSQGTLNTEAFF	TGTGCCAGCAGTTCACAAGGGACATTGAACACTGAAGCTTTCTTT
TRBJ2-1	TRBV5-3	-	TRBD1	CARRPTGANYNEQFF	TGTGCCAGAAGACCGACAGGGGCTAACTACAATGAGCAGTTCTTC
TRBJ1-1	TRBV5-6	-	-	CASSSFGVLEGNTEAFF	TGTGCCAGCAGCTCGTTCGGGGTTCTGGAAGGGAACACTGAAGCTTTCTTT
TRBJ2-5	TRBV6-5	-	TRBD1	CASSLDRAWETQYF	TGTGCCAGCAGTTTGGACAGGGCATGGGAGACCCAGTACTTC
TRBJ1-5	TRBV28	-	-	CASRGPPLGQPQHF	TGTGCCAGCAGAGGTCCACCATTGGGTCAGCCCCAGCATTTT
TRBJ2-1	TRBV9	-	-	CASSVVPSRNLEEQFF	TGTGCCAGCAGCGTAGTCCCCTCTAGGAACCTGGAGGAGCAGTTCTTC
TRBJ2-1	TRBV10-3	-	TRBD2	CAISLQGLAGTTYNEQFF	TGTGCCATCAGCCTCCAAGGACTAGCGGGTACCACCTACAATGAGCAGTTCTTC
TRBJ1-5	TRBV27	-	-	CASSLFGTISNQPQHF	TGTGCCAGCAGTTTATTTGGGACAATTAGCAATCAGCCCCAGCATTTT
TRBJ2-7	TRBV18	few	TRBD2	CASSPIERGSEQYF	TGTGCCAGCTCACCGATAGAGCGGGGGTCCGAGCAGTACTTC
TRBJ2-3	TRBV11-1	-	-	CASSPRPDGITDTQYF	TGTGCCAGCAGCCCCCGACCCGACGGAATCACAGATACGCAGTATTTT
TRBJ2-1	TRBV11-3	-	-	CASSLRGGSYNEQFF	TGTGCCAGCAGCTTAAGGGGGGGGAGCTACAATGAGCAGTTCTTC
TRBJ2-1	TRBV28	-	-	CASSSYNEQFF	TGTGCCAGCAGTTCTTACAATGAGCAGTTCTTC
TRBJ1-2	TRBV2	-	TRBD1	CASSYIQGASYGYTF	TGTGCCAGCAGTTACATACAGGGGGCTAGCTATGGCTACACCTTC
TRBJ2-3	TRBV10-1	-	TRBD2	CASSEGTSATDTQYF	TGCGCCAGCAGCGAAGGGACTAGCGCTACAGATACGCAGTATTTT
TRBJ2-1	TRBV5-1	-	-	CASSAGQPSEQFF	TGCGCCAGCAGCGCGGGACAGCCCTCGGAGCAGTTCTTC
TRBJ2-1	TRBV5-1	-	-	CASSLLSYFNEQFF	TGCGCCAGCAGCTTGTTGTCGTATTTCAATGAGCAGTTCTTC
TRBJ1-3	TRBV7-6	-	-	CASSLARAQVGNTIYF	TGTGCCAGCAGCTTAGCGCGGGCACAGGTAGGAAACACCATATATTTT
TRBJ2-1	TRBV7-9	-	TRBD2	CASITPKMGTSGTNEQFF	TGTGCCAGCATTACGCCAAAGATGGGGACTAGCGGGACAAATGAGCAGTTCTTC
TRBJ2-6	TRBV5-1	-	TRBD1	CASSFQGQGFSGANVLTF	TGCGCCAGCAGCTTCCAAGGACAGGGGTTCTCTGGGGCCAACGTCCTGACTTTC
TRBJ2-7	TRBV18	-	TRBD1	CASSLQGRMYEQYF	TGTGCCAGCTCATTACAGGGGCGGATGTACGAGCAGTACTTC
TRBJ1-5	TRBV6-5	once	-	CASSSRDSNQPQHF	TGTGCCAGCAGTTCAAGGGACAGCAATCAGCCCCAGCATTTT
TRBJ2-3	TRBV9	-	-	CASSRMSSTDTQYF	TGTGCCAGCAGCAGGATGTCTAGCACAGATACGCAGTATTTT
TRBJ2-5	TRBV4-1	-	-	CASSRGDPGLETQYF	TGCGCCAGCAGCCGCGGTGATCCGGGTCTAGAGACCCAGTACTTC
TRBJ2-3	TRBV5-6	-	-	CASSLVSTDTQYF	TGTGCCAGCAGCTTGGTTTCCACAGATACGCAGTATTTT
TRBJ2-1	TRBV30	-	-	CAWSVPRRAVYDEQFF	TGTGCCTGGAGTGTACCTCGGCGGGCCGTTTACGATGAGCAGTTCTTC
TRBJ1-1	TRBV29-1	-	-	CSVGWQAFF	TGCAGCGTTGGTTGGCAAGCTTTCTTT
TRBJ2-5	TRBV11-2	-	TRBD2	CASSLRTRQYQETQYF	TGTGCCAGCAGCCTAAGGACTAGACAGTACCAAGAGACCCAGTACTTC
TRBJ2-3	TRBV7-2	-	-	CASSLEVDTQYF	TGTGCCAGCAGCTTAGAGGTGGATACGCAGTATTTT
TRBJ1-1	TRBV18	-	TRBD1	CASSPLPGQGEAFF	TGTGCCAGCTCACCACTCCCGGGACAGGGTGAAGCTTTCTTT
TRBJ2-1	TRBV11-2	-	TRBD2	CASSPTSGSSYNEQFF	TGTGCCAGCAGCCCTACTAGCGGGAGTTCCTACAATGAGCAGTTCTTC
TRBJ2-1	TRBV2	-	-	CASRGVAEYNEQFF	TGTGCCAGCAGAGGGGTAGCGGAATACAATGAGCAGTTCTTC